This is a list of T cell receptor beta chains from one sample in a study of beta chain features in type 1 diabetes. The protocol was immunoSEQ multiplex PCR, while the TCRdb copy is restricted to in-frame clones and leaves out a portion. The data show a few hundred thousand clones, around 9.6% seen once. The sequenced material came from central memory CD4+ T cells from blood. The receptors derive from a man aged 25 to 40 with type 1 diabetes. Both conserved end residues are part of each CDR3. The D gene is left open where the match is weak. Only some rows state a clone size, as once, few, many or a class for expanded clones.

d_gene: TRBD1
v_gene: TRBV19
len: 16
abundance: many
j_gene: TRBJ1-1
CDR3nt: TGTGCCAGTAGTATTGCAGGGGGCGGATTGGGCACTGAAGCTTTCTTT
CDR3aa: CASSIAGGGLGTEAFF

d_gene: NA
v_gene: TRBV5-1
len: 16
abundance: NA
j_gene: TRBJ2-2
CDR3nt: TGCGCCAGCAGCCCCGCTGGCCAGAGAAACACCGGGGAGCTGTTTTTT
CDR3aa: CASSPAGQRNTGELFF

d_gene: NA
v_gene: TRBV4-2
len: 14
abundance: NA
j_gene: TRBJ1-2
CDR3nt: TGTGCCAGCAGCTTCCCAGATGGGCTGGCTGGCTACACCTTC
CDR3aa: CASSFPDGLAGYTF

d_gene: NA
v_gene: TRBV30
len: 13
abundance: few
j_gene: TRBJ1-5
CDR3nt: TGTGCCTGGAGTGGCAGCGCGAATCAGCCCCAGCATTTT
CDR3aa: CAWSGSANQPQHF

d_gene: NA
v_gene: TRBV10-2
len: 13
abundance: few
j_gene: TRBJ2-7
CDR3nt: TGCGCCAGCAGTGAGCCCTGGCGCTACGAGCAGTACTTC
CDR3aa: CASSEPWRYEQYF

d_gene: NA
v_gene: TRBV28
len: 17
abundance: few
j_gene: TRBJ1-1
CDR3nt: TGTGCCAGCAGGCCCGCGGGACATGGAGTCGGATTGGGTGAAGCTTTCTTT
CDR3aa: CASRPAGHGVGLGEAFF

d_gene: NA
v_gene: TRBV10-1
len: 11
abundance: once
j_gene: TRBJ2-7
CDR3nt: TGCGCCAGCAGTAGGGACTACGAGCAGTACTTC
CDR3aa: CASSRDYEQYF

d_gene: NA
v_gene: TRBV11-2
len: 19
abundance: NA
j_gene: TRBJ1-3
CDR3nt: TGTGCCAGCAGCCGAACTCGGGATGCCCCCCGATACTCTGGAAACACCATATATTTT
CDR3aa: CASSRTRDAPRYSGNTIYF

d_gene: TRBD1
v_gene: TRBV15
len: 18
abundance: few
j_gene: TRBJ2-1
CDR3nt: TGTGCCACCAGCAGTAGACAGGGTCCCTCCAGCTCCTACAATGAGCAGTTCTTC
CDR3aa: CATSSRQGPSSSYNEQFF

d_gene: NA
v_gene: TRBV30
len: 14
abundance: NA
j_gene: TRBJ2-7
CDR3nt: TGTGCCTGGAGTGTTGCGGGGGCGCCCTACGAGCAGTACTTC
CDR3aa: CAWSVAGAPYEQYF

d_gene: NA
v_gene: TRBV7-2
len: 15
abundance: NA
j_gene: TRBJ2-3
CDR3nt: TGTGCCAGCAGCTTCCAGTCCACTAGCACAGATACGCAGTATTTT
CDR3aa: CASSFQSTSTDTQYF

d_gene: TRBD1
v_gene: TRBV9
len: 15
abundance: few
j_gene: TRBJ2-7
CDR3nt: TGTGCCAGCAGCGAGGGACAGGGGGCATCCTACGAGCAGTACTTC
CDR3aa: CASSEGQGASYEQYF

d_gene: NA
v_gene: TRBV6-1
len: 13
abundance: few
j_gene: TRBJ1-1
CDR3nt: TGTGCCACAATTACAGGGCAGGACACTGAAGCTTTCTTT
CDR3aa: CATITGQDTEAFF

d_gene: TRBD1
v_gene: TRBV18
len: 13
abundance: few
j_gene: TRBJ1-2
CDR3nt: TGTGCCAGCGTCCGACAGGGATTCTATGGCTACACCTTC
CDR3aa: CASVRQGFYGYTF

d_gene: TRBD1
v_gene: TRBV6-6
len: 15
abundance: many
j_gene: TRBJ2-7
CDR3nt: TGTGCCAGCGGGGCTAGGGAAGGGGGCCCCTACGAGCAGTACTTC
CDR3aa: CASGAREGGPYEQYF

d_gene: TRBD2
v_gene: TRBV2
len: 13
abundance: NA
j_gene: TRBJ2-1
CDR3nt: TGTGCCAGCAGTGTGGGACTAGCAAGTGAGCAGTTCTTC
CDR3aa: CASSVGLASEQFF

d_gene: TRBD1
v_gene: TRBV4-1
len: 18
abundance: few
j_gene: TRBJ2-5
CDR3nt: TGCGCCAGCAGCCAACTACGTACCGGGACAGGGGGATCAGAGACCCAGTACTTC
CDR3aa: CASSQLRTGTGGSETQYF

d_gene: NA
v_gene: TRBV10-3
len: 15
abundance: few
j_gene: TRBJ2-1
CDR3nt: TGTGCCATCAGTGGTTTCGAGGCTACCTACAATGAGCAGTTCTTC
CDR3aa: CAISGFEATYNEQFF

d_gene: TRBD1
v_gene: TRBV7-9
len: 15
abundance: few
j_gene: TRBJ2-7
CDR3nt: TGTGCCAGCAGCCCCGGACAGGGTAGGGCCTACGAGCAGTACTTC
CDR3aa: CASSPGQGRAYEQYF

d_gene: TRBD2
v_gene: TRBV9
len: 17
abundance: NA
j_gene: TRBJ2-5
CDR3nt: TGTGCCAGCAGCGTAGGAGGGGGACTAGCGGGAGTAGAGACCCAGTACTTC
CDR3aa: CASSVGGGLAGVETQYF

d_gene: TRBD1
v_gene: TRBV7-8
len: 13
abundance: NA
j_gene: TRBJ1-1
CDR3nt: TGTGCCAGCAGCTTAGATTTCAGGGGGGAAGCTTTCTTT
CDR3aa: CASSLDFRGEAFF

d_gene: NA
v_gene: TRBV28
len: 10
abundance: few
j_gene: TRBJ2-7
CDR3nt: TGTGCCAGCAGTCATCACGAGCAGTACTTC
CDR3aa: CASSHHEQYF

d_gene: TRBD2
v_gene: TRBV4-1
len: 15
abundance: many
j_gene: TRBJ2-1
CDR3nt: TGCGCCAGCAGCCGCGGGACTAGCGGGAGGGATGAGCAGTTCTTC
CDR3aa: CASSRGTSGRDEQFF

d_gene: NA
v_gene: TRBV6-5
len: 12
abundance: NA
j_gene: TRBJ1-1
CDR3nt: TGTGCCAGCAGTTACCCCGGCAGAGAAGCTTTCTTT
CDR3aa: CASSYPGREAFF

d_gene: NA
v_gene: TRBV29-1
len: 13
abundance: many
j_gene: TRBJ1-1
CDR3nt: TGCAGCGTCCGAAGGCAGGGTAACACTGAAGCTTTCTTT
CDR3aa: CSVRRQGNTEAFF

d_gene: NA
v_gene: TRBV7-8
len: 16
abundance: NA
j_gene: TRBJ2-1
CDR3nt: TGTGCCAGCAGTCCACAGGGCGTTCTCTCCATCAATGAGCAGTTCTTC
CDR3aa: CASSPQGVLSINEQFF

d_gene: TRBD1
v_gene: TRBV4-1
len: 18
abundance: NA
j_gene: TRBJ1-4
CDR3nt: TGCGCCAGCAGCCAAGAAGGGGACAGGGGGCGCCCGGGGGAAAAACTGTTTTTT
CDR3aa: CASSQEGDRGRPGEKLFF

d_gene: TRBD1
v_gene: TRBV14
len: 15
abundance: NA
j_gene: TRBJ1-4
CDR3nt: TGTGCCAGCAGCGACACGGACAGGGGTAATGAAAAACTGTTTTTT
CDR3aa: CASSDTDRGNEKLFF

d_gene: NA
v_gene: TRBV29-1
len: 13
abundance: many
j_gene: TRBJ2-5
CDR3nt: TGCAGCGTTGTACAGACTAGGTGGGAGACCCAGTACTTC
CDR3aa: CSVVQTRWETQYF

d_gene: NA
v_gene: TRBV4-3
len: 16
abundance: NA
j_gene: TRBJ1-5
CDR3nt: TGCGCCAGCAGCCAAGACGGGAAAGGGGCGAATCAGCCCCAGCATTTT
CDR3aa: CASSQDGKGANQPQHF

d_gene: TRBD1
v_gene: TRBV5-6
len: 16
abundance: NA
j_gene: TRBJ1-1
CDR3nt: TGTGCCAGCAGCTTGTCCCCGACAGGGACGATTACTGAAGCTTTCTTT
CDR3aa: CASSLSPTGTITEAFF

d_gene: NA
v_gene: TRBV29-1
len: 11
abundance: many
j_gene: TRBJ2-5
CDR3nt: TGCAGCGTTGCATCTGAAGAGACCCAGTACTTC
CDR3aa: CSVASEETQYF

d_gene: TRBD2
v_gene: TRBV15
len: 15
abundance: NA
j_gene: TRBJ2-7
CDR3nt: TGTGCCACCAGCAGATCCGGGACTAGCTGGTACGAGCAGTACTTC
CDR3aa: CATSRSGTSWYEQYF

d_gene: TRBD2
v_gene: TRBV7-8
len: 19
abundance: many
j_gene: TRBJ2-7
CDR3nt: TGTGCCAGCAGCTTAGTGGGCGGGAGTGGTTCGGGCCATTGGTACGAGCAGTACTTC
CDR3aa: CASSLVGGSGSGHWYEQYF

d_gene: NA
v_gene: TRBV28
len: 15
abundance: few
j_gene: TRBJ2-5
CDR3nt: TGTGCCAGCAGTTCTACAGGGTATCATAGAGAGACCCAGTACTTC
CDR3aa: CASSSTGYHRETQYF

d_gene: NA
v_gene: TRBV28
len: 13
abundance: few
j_gene: TRBJ2-3
CDR3nt: TGTGCCAGCAGTTCTAGCACCACAGATACGCAGTATTTT
CDR3aa: CASSSSTTDTQYF

d_gene: TRBD1
v_gene: TRBV11-3
len: 14
abundance: few
j_gene: TRBJ2-7
CDR3nt: TGTGCCAGCAGCTTGGGACAGGGGGCCTACGAGCAGTACTTC
CDR3aa: CASSLGQGAYEQYF

d_gene: TRBD1
v_gene: TRBV28
len: 15
abundance: NA
j_gene: TRBJ2-2
CDR3nt: TGTGCCAGCAGGCCTCAGGGGGCCGGGACCGGGGAGCTGTTTTTT
CDR3aa: CASRPQGAGTGELFF

d_gene: NA
v_gene: TRBV7-9
len: 14
abundance: NA
j_gene: TRBJ2-3
CDR3nt: TGTGCCACCCCAAGGGGGGGGGCAACAGATACGCAGTATTTT
CDR3aa: CATPRGGATDTQYF

d_gene: NA
v_gene: TRBV7-9
len: 14
abundance: NA
j_gene: TRBJ2-1
CDR3nt: TGTGCCAGCAGCCCCCCGGCATTTCCCAATGAGCAGTTCTTC
CDR3aa: CASSPPAFPNEQFF

d_gene: NA
v_gene: TRBV5-4
len: 12
abundance: few
j_gene: TRBJ1-1
CDR3nt: TGTGCCAGCAGCTTGCAGTATTCTCAAGCTTTCTTT
CDR3aa: CASSLQYSQAFF

d_gene: NA
v_gene: TRBV28
len: 12
abundance: few
j_gene: TRBJ2-1
CDR3nt: TGTGCCAGCGAGACCGTAGACAATGAGCAGTTCTTC
CDR3aa: CASETVDNEQFF

d_gene: NA
v_gene: TRBV7-2
len: 15
abundance: many
j_gene: TRBJ2-3
CDR3nt: TGTGCCAGCAGCTTAGGGTCTGGGGGCCCAGATACGCAGTATTTT
CDR3aa: CASSLGSGGPDTQYF

d_gene: NA
v_gene: TRBV30
len: 12
abundance: NA
j_gene: TRBJ2-2
CDR3nt: TGTGCCTGGAACCAGCACACCGGGGAGCTGTTTTTT
CDR3aa: CAWNQHTGELFF

d_gene: TRBD2
v_gene: TRBV7-2
len: 14
abundance: many
j_gene: TRBJ2-1
CDR3nt: TGTGCCAGCAGCACCGGACTAGCGCCCAATGAGCAGTTCTTC
CDR3aa: CASSTGLAPNEQFF

d_gene: TRBD2
v_gene: TRBV5-1
len: 16
abundance: NA
j_gene: TRBJ2-1
CDR3nt: TGCGCCAGCAGCGGGACTAGCGGAGTCGCGGCGGGCGAGCAGTTCTTC
CDR3aa: CASSGTSGVAAGEQFF

d_gene: NA
v_gene: TRBV5-1
len: 15
abundance: NA
j_gene: TRBJ1-2
CDR3nt: TGCGCCAGCAGCTTGGCCACAGGGACGATAGAGGGCTACACCTTC
CDR3aa: CASSLATGTIEGYTF

d_gene: TRBD2
v_gene: TRBV30
len: 13
abundance: NA
j_gene: TRBJ2-1
CDR3nt: TGTGCCTGTACTCTAGCGGGAGGCAATGAGCAGTTCTTC
CDR3aa: CACTLAGGNEQFF